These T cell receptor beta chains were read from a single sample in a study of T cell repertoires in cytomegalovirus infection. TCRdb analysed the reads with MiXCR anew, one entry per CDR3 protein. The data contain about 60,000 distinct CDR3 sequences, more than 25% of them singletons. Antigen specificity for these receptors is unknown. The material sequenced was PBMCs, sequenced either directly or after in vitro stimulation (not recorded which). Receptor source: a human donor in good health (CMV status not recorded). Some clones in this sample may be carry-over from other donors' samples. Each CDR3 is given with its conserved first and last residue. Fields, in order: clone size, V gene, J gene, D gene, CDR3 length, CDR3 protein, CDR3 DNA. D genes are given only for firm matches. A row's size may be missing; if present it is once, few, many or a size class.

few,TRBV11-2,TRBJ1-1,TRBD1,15,CASSSDRVSGTEAFF,TGTGCCAGCAGCTCGGACAGGGTGAGTGGGACTGAAGCTTTCTTT
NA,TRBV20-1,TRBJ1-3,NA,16,CSASNAGQEGGNTIYF,TGCAGTGCTTCAAACGCCGGGCAGGAAGGAGGAAACACCATATATTTT
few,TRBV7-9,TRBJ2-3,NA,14,CASSLQGLGDTQYF,TGTGCCAGCAGCTTGCAGGGCTTAGGAGATACGCAGTATTTT
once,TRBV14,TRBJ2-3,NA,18,CASSQEWAGASPVDTQYF,TGTGCCAGCAGCCAAGAGTGGGCGGGGGCAAGTCCAGTGGATACGCAGTATTTT
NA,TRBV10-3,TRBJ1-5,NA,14,CAISESSLSQPQHF,TGTGCCATCAGTGAGTCGTCGTTAAGTCAGCCCCAGCATTTT
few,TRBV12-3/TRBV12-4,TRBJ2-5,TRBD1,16,CASSPERGGQGETQYF,TGTGCCAGCAGCCCTGAGAGGGGGGGACAGGGAGAGACCCAGTACTTC
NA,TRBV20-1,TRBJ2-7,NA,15,CSARDLTVLSYEQYF,TGCAGTGCTAGAGATTTAACGGTGCTCTCCTACGAGCAGTACTTC
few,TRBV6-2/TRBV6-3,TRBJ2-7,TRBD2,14,CASSYPGTNGEQYF,TGTGCCAGCAGTTACCCCGGGACTAACGGCGAGCAGTACTTC
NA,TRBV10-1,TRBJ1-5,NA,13,CASSETGSQPQHF,TGCGCCAGCAGTGAAACAGGGAGTCAGCCCCAGCATTTT
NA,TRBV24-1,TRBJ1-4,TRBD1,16,CATSGAPGQGDEKLFF,TGTGCCACCAGTGGAGCTCCGGGACAGGGGGATGAAAAACTGTTTTTT
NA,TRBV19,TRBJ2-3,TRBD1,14,CASSIAGQGITQYF,TGTGCCAGTAGTATCGCGGGACAGGGGATTACGCAGTATTTT